This section outlines one T cell receptor beta chain sequence together with its context. No antigen is known for it. Per-base qualities were not stored, and no clone one base away is much larger. The sample comes from a study of immune characterization of retroperitoneal liposarcoma (dated by TCRdb to between 2018 and 2020). CDR1 MNHNY and CDR2 SVGAGI are derived from the germline V gene (reference sequence). The CDR3 measures 15 amino acids from cysteine to phenylalanine. CDR3 DNA only is kept here, 45 bases in frame from base 1. Library generation was performed with PCR. Sequencing took place on a NextSeq 500. TCRdb reanalyzed the raw reads on its own, using fastp at Q25 for trimming and MiXCR for clone calling, and kept in-frame beta chains. CDR3 protein sequences are deduplicated, and each keeps its most common genes and DNA. This sample lists about 8,000 distinct CDR3 sequences; over 40% were detected once. More than 9% of the sample goes to the ten largest clones.

The origin of this receptor is a male donor with retroperitoneal liposarcoma. The chain was built from TRBV6-6 and TRBJ2-1; 9 central bases correspond to TRBD2. Gene TRBJ2-7 matches the end of the DNA better, so the J call may be wrong. The sample was tumor tissue. The DNA sequence reads TGTGCCAGCAGCCCCCCGGGACTAGCCACCTACGAGCAGTACTTC. Its protein reads: CASSPPGLATYEQYF.